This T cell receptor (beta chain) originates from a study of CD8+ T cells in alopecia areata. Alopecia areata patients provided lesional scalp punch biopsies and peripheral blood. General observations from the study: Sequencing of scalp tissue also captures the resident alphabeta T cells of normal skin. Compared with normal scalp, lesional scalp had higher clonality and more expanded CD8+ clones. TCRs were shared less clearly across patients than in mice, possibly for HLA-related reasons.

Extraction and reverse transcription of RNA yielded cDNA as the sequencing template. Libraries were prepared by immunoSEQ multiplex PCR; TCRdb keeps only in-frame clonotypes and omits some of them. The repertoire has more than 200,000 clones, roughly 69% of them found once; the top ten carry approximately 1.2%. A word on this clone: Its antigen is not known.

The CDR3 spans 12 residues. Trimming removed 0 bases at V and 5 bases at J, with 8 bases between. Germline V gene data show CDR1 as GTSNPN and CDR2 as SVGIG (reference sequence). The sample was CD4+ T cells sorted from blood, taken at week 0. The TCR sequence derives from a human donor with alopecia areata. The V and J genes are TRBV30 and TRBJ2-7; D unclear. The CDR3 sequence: CAWSVGSDEQYF. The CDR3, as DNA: TGTGCCTGGAGTGTAGGTAGTGACGAGCAGTACTTC.